This is a list of T cell receptor beta chains from one sample in a study of neurological immune-mediated disorders. MiXCR, applied by TCRdb to the 5' RACE reads, yields one record per CDR3 protein. The sample shows roughly 65,000 distinct CDR3 sequences, 3.5% to 4.5% of them seen only once. Sequencing was carried out using PBMCs. The receptors shown here come from a middle-aged man with multiple sclerosis. Each CDR3 is given with its conserved first and last residue. Each record gives: V gene, J gene, D gene, clone size, CDR3 DNA, CDR3 protein. D genes are given only for firm matches. Clone size is stated in some rows and not others, as once, few, many or a class when expanded.

TRBV20-1,TRBJ1-3,-,-,TGCAGTGCTAAGGAATTCGGGGGAAAAACCATATATTTT,CSAKEFGGKTIYF
TRBV24-1,TRBJ2-3,TRBD2,many,TGTGCCACCAGGCGGGGGGGAGGCACAGATACGCAGTATTTT,CATRRGGGTDTQYF
TRBV19,TRBJ1-1,TRBD1,many,TGTGCCAGTAGTGACAGGGGGCATGGAACTGAAGCTTTCTTT,CASSDRGHGTEAFF
TRBV6-1,TRBJ2-1,-,many,TGTGCCAGCAGTGAACATAACGGGGCCGATGAGCAGTTCTTC,CASSEHNGADEQFF
TRBV20-1,TRBJ1-1,-,many,TGCAGTGCTAGCGGTCAGTGGAACACTGAAGCTTTCTTT,CSASGQWNTEAFF
TRBV29-1,TRBJ1-1,-,-,TGCAGCGTTGAAGGGGCTGGGAACACTGAAGCTTTCTTT,CSVEGAGNTEAFF
TRBV10-3,TRBJ2-7,TRBD2,many,TGTGCCATCAGTGAGACTAGCGGGGGGTCCTCCTACGAGCAGTACTTC,CAISETSGGSSYEQYF
TRBV9,TRBJ1-5,TRBD1,many,TGTGCCAGCAGCGACCCCCGGGACAGGAAGAATCAGCCCCAGCATTTT,CASSDPRDRKNQPQHF
TRBV5-5,TRBJ1-4,-,many,TGTGCCAGCAGCTCTCGGTGGAAAGGGGAAAAACTGTTTTTT,CASSSRWKGEKLFF
TRBV7-3,TRBJ1-2,TRBD1,many,TGTGCCAGCAGCTTGGGGACAGGGGGCGGCTATGGCTACACCTTC,CASSLGTGGGYGYTF
TRBV9,TRBJ2-7,-,many,TGTGCCAGCAGCGTAGGACAGAACTACGAGCAGTACTTC,CASSVGQNYEQYF
TRBV4-3,TRBJ2-3,TRBD1,many,TGCGCCAGCAGCCCCGGGACAGGGGTCTTGGGTACGCAGTATTTT,CASSPGTGVLGTQYF
TRBV5-6,TRBJ2-2,TRBD1,many,TGTGCCAGCAGCTTGCTTGGACAGGGAAACACCGGGGAGCTGTTTTTT,CASSLLGQGNTGELFF
TRBV4-1,TRBJ2-3,-,many,TGCGCCAGCAGCCGCATTACCGGGACTTCCCCTGGGACAGATACGCAGTATTTT,CASSRITGTSPGTDTQYF
TRBV21-1,TRBJ1-5,-,many,TGTGCCAGCAGTCTGGATCAACCGAGGGGTTCGGAGCCCCAGCATTTT,CASSLDQPRGSEPQHF
TRBV20-1,TRBJ1-1,-,many,TGCAGTGCTAAGGAGTACACTGAAGCTTTCTTT,CSAKEYTEAFF
TRBV6-6,TRBJ2-7,-,few,TGTGCCAGCAGTTCTAGACCGAGCTACGAGCAGTACTTC,CASSSRPSYEQYF
TRBV20-1,TRBJ2-3,TRBD2,many,TGCAGTGCTACGGCTCTGGGAGGGGTCACAGATACGCAGTATTTT,CSATALGGVTDTQYF
TRBV12-3/TRBV12-4,TRBJ2-2,-,-,TGTGCCAGCAGTGAAAACAGGGTTTCATTCACCGGGGAGCTGTTTTTT,CASSENRVSFTGELFF
TRBV7-2,TRBJ1-5,-,many,TGTGCCAGCAGCTTAGATCTGTTTTCAGGTAGCAATCAGCCCCAGCATTTT,CASSLDLFSGSNQPQHF
TRBV5-1,TRBJ2-6,-,many,TGCGCCAGCAGCTTGACAGCTTTTGTCTCTGGGGCCAACGTCCTGACTTTC,CASSLTAFVSGANVLTF
TRBV4-2,TRBJ1-4,TRBD1,many,TGTGCCAGCAGCCAAGAGTGGACAGGGTACCGGGGCAATGAAAAACTGTTTTTT,CASSQEWTGYRGNEKLFF
TRBV27,TRBJ2-3,TRBD1,many,TGTGCCAGCAGTTTGGTCAGGGGGGATACGCAGTATTTT,CASSLVRGDTQYF
TRBV7-9,TRBJ2-3,-,few,TGTGCCAGCAGCACCCACCAGGCCACAGATACGCAGTATTTT,CASSTHQATDTQYF
TRBV4-1,TRBJ2-3,TRBD2,few,TGCGCCAGCAGCCGCGGACTAGCGGGGAAAGATACGCAGTATTTT,CASSRGLAGKDTQYF
TRBV5-1,TRBJ2-6,TRBD1,-,TGCGTCAGCAGCTTCGACAGGGACTCTGGGGCCAACGTCCTGACTTTC,CVSSFDRDSGANVLTF
TRBV12-3/TRBV12-4,TRBJ2-7,TRBD1,many,TGTGCCAGCAGTTTTTTGGGACAGGGGTCCTACGAGCAGTACTTC,CASSFLGQGSYEQYF
TRBV28,TRBJ1-5,-,few,TGTGCCAGCAAAGCAGCGACAAATCAGCCCCAGAATTTT,CASKAATNQPQNF
TRBV10-3,TRBJ2-3,-,many,TGTGCCATCAGTGAGGGACGGGGAATCACAGATACGCAGTATTTT,CAISEGRGITDTQYF
TRBV7-8,TRBJ1-4,-,many,TGTGCCAGCAGCTTTGTCCGACAGACCGGCGAAAAACTGTTTTTT,CASSFVRQTGEKLFF
TRBV12-3/TRBV12-4,TRBJ1-4,-,-,TGTGCCAGCAGTCCCCGTGGGGGGTATAATGAAAAACTGTTTTTT,CASSPRGGYNEKLFF
TRBV15,TRBJ2-5,TRBD2,many,TGTGCCACCAGCAGAGGGTTCGCGGGGGGGCGAGAGACCCAGTACTTC,CATSRGFAGGRETQYF
TRBV7-8,TRBJ2-4,-,many,TGTGCCAGCAGCCCAGGGACGGAGTTGGGCATTCAGTACTTC,CASSPGTELGIQYF
TRBV5-5,TRBJ1-2,TRBD1,many,TGTGCCAGCAGCTCGGAGACAGGGTCTGGCTACACCTTC,CASSSETGSGYTF
TRBV19,TRBJ1-5,-,many,TGTGCCAGTAGTCCACCGGGACACGGAAGATATAGCAATCAGCCCCAGCATTTT,CASSPPGHGRYSNQPQHF
TRBV12-3/TRBV12-4,TRBJ2-5,-,many,TGTGCCAGTGCGACGGGGGCCCAAGAGACCCAGTACTTC,CASATGAQETQYF
TRBV20-1,TRBJ2-3,-,many,TGCAGTGCTTGGGAGGCTGGTTCTGGAGATACGCAGTATTTT,CSAWEAGSGDTQYF
TRBV5-1,TRBJ2-5,-,many,TGCGCCAGCAGCTTGGCCTCGGGGGAGACCCAGTACTTC,CASSLASGETQYF
TRBV20-1,TRBJ1-1,TRBD1,many,TGCAGTGCTAGAGATCGCAGCCAGGGGGCGCCCCGGAACACTGAAGCTTTCTTT,CSARDRSQGAPRNTEAFF
TRBV12-3/TRBV12-4,TRBJ2-5,TRBD1,many,TGTGCCAGCAGAACCGGGACAGGGATGGAGACCCAGTACTTC,CASRTGTGMETQYF
TRBV4-1,TRBJ2-1,-,many,TGCGCCAGCAGCCAAGATTTCGCCTCTGAGCAGTTCTTC,CASSQDFASEQFF
TRBV6-5,TRBJ1-2,-,few,TGTGCCAGCAGTTACGGGGCCTCCGAACCCTATGGCTACACCTTC,CASSYGASEPYGYTF
TRBV20-1,TRBJ2-1,TRBD2,many,TGCAGTGCTAGAGATCTGACTAGCGGGGGGCCCACCTACAATGAGCAGTTCTTC,CSARDLTSGGPTYNEQFF
TRBV10-3,TRBJ1-6,-,many,TGTGCCATCAGTGATGAGTCAGCCAATAATTCACCCCTCCACTTT,CAISDESANNSPLHF
TRBV4-2,TRBJ2-7,TRBD1,many,TGTGCCAGCAGCCCCGGGACAGGGGGCCACGAGCAGTACTTC,CASSPGTGGHEQYF
TRBV29-1,TRBJ1-2,-,many,TGCAGCGTAGGGAGTGTTAGGCATGGCTACACCTTC,CSVGSVRHGYTF
TRBV12-3/TRBV12-4,TRBJ1-2,-,few,TGTGCCAGCAGTTTAGCACAGACTAACTATGGCTACACCTTC,CASSLAQTNYGYTF
TRBV5-1,TRBJ2-1,TRBD2,many,TGCGCCAGCCGCCGCCATCTTAGCGGGGGGCTCAAAATTAGCTCCTACAATGAGCAGTTCTTC,CASRRHLSGGLKISSYNEQFF
TRBV7-3,TRBJ2-1,-,many,TGTGCCAGCAGCTTAACTGGTGGGGGGGCGGATGAGCAGTTCTTC,CASSLTGGGADEQFF
TRBV27,TRBJ2-3,TRBD1,many,TGTGCCAGCAGTTTAAAGGTGTGGGACAGGGGTACAGATACGCAGTATTTT,CASSLKVWDRGTDTQYF
TRBV6-5,TRBJ2-2,TRBD1,many,TGTGCCAGCAGTCAGGACAGGCCGGAGGGGGAGCTGTTTTTT,CASSQDRPEGELFF
TRBV20-1,TRBJ1-1,-,many,TGCAGTGCTTGCGGACACCTAAACACTGAAGCTTTCTTT,CSACGHLNTEAFF
TRBV20-1,TRBJ1-1,-,many,TGCAGTGCCCCCCCGCTAGGGTCGAACACTGAAGCTTTCTTT,CSAPPLGSNTEAFF
TRBV6-5,TRBJ2-1,-,many,TGTGCCAGCAGTTACTCGGGCAGGGCCGCAGCCTACAATGAGCAGTTCTTC,CASSYSGRAAAYNEQFF
TRBV7-6,TRBJ1-6,TRBD1,many,TGTGCCAGCAGTTTGGGACAGGGGACGGTTTCACCCCTCCACTTT,CASSLGQGTVSPLHF
TRBV20-1,TRBJ2-5,TRBD2,-,TGCAGTGCTAGTCCTAGCGGGGGACTAGAGACCCAGTACTTC,CSASPSGGLETQYF
TRBV7-2,TRBJ2-3,-,few,TGTGCCAGCAGCTCCCCCTGGGACTCCCGAGGTTCAGATACGCAGTATTTT,CASSSPWDSRGSDTQYF
TRBV20-1,TRBJ2-7,-,many,TGCAGTGCTAGCCGTATCGGCTACGAGCAGTACTTC,CSASRIGYEQYF
TRBV20-1,TRBJ1-3,-,many,TGCAGTGCTCCATTTACGGCGGCTGGAAACACCATATATTTT,CSAPFTAAGNTIYF